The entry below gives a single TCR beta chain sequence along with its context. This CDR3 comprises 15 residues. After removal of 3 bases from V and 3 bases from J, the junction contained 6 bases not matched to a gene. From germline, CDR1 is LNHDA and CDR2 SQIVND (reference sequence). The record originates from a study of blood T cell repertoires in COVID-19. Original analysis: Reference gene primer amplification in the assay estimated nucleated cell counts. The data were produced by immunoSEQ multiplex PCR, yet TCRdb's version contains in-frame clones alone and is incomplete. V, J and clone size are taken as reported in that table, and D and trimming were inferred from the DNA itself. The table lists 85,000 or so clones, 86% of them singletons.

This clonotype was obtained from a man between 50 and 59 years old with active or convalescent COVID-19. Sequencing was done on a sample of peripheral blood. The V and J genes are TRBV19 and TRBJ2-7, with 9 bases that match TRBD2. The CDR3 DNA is TGTGCCAGTAGTATGACTAGCGGCCTTCACTACGAGCAGTACTTC. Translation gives CASSMTSGLHYEQYF.